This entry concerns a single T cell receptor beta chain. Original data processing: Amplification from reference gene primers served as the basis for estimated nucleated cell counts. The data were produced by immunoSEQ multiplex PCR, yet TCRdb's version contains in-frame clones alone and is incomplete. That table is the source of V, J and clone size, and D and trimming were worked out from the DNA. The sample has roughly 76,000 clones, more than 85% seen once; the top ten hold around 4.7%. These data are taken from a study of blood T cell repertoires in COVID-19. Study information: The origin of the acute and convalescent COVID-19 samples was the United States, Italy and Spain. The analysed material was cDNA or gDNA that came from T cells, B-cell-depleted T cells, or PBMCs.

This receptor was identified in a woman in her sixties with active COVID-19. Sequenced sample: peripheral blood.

In DNA, the CDR3 is TGTGCCAGCAGCTTCAGGGGGGCGGGCACTGAAGCTTTCTTT. This translates into CASSFRGAGTEAFF. The rearrangement joins TRBV7-2 to TRBJ1-1, with 7 bases identical to TRBD1. Per the germline V gene, CDR1 is SGHTA and CDR2 is FQGNSA. V lost 3 bases to trimming and J lost 4 bases; unmatched junction nucleotides: 5. The CDR3 totals 14 residues.